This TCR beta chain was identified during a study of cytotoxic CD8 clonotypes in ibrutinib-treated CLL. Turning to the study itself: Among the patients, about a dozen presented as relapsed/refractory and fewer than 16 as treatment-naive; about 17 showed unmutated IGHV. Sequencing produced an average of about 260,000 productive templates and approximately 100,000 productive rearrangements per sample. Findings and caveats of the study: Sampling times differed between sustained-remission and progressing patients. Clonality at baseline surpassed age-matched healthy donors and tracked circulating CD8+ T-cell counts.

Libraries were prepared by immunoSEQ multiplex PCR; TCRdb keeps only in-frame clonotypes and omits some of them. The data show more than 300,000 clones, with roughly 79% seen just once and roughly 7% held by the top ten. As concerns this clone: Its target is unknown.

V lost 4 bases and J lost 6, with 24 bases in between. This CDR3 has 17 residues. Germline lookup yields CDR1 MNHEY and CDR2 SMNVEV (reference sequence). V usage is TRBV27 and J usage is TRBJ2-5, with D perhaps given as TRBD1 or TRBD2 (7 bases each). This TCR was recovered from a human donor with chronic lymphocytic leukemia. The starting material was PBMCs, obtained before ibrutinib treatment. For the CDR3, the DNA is TGTGCCAGCAGTTCCCCCCCAACCCAGGGGGGGCTCAAGACCCAGTACTTC. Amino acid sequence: CASSSPPTQGGLKTQYF.